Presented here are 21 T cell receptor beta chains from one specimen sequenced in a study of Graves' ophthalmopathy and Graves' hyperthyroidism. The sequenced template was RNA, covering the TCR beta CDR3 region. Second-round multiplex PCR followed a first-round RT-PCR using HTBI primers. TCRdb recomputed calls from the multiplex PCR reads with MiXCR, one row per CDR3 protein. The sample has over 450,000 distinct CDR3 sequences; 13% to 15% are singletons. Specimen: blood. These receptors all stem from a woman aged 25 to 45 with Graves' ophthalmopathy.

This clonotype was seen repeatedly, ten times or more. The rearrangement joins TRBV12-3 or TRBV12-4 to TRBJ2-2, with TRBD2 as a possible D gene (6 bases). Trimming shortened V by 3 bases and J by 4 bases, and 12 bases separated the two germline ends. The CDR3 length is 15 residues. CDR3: CASSFNTGGTGELFF. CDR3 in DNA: TGTGCCAGCAGTTTTAACACCGGGGGCACCGGGGAGCTGTTTTTT.

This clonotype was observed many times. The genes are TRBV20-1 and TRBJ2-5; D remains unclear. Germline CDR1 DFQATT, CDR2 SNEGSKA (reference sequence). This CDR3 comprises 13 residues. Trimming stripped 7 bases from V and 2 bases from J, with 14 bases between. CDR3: CSGDRSVQETQYF. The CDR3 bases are TGCAGTGGGGATAGGAGCGTACAAGAGACCCAGTACTTC.

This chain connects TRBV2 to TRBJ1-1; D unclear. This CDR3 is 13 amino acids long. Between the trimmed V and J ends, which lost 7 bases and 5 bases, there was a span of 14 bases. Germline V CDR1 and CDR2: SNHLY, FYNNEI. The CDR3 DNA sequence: TGTGCCAGCAACCTCGACCGGGGAACTGAAGCTTTCTTT. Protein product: CASNLDRGTEAFF.

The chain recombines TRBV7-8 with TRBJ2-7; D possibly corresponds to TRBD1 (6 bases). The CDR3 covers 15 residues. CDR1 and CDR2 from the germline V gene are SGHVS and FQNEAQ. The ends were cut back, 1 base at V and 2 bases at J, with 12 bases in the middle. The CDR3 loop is CASSLVEDSTYEQYF. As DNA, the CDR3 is TGTGCCAGCAGCTTAGTTGAGGACAGTACCTACGAGCAGTACTTC.

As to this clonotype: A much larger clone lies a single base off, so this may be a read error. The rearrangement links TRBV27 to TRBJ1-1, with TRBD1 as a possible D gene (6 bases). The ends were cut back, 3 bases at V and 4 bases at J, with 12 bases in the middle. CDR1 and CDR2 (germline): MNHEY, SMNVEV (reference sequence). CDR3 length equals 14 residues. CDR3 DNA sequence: TGTGCCAGCAGTTTCGGGACATGGATCACTGAAGCTTTCTTT. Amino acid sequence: CASSFGTWITEAFF.

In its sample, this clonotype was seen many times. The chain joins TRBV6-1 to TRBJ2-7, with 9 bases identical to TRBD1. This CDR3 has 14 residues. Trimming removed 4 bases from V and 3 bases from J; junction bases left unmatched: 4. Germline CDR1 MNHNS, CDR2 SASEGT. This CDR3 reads CASSGTGDFYEQYF. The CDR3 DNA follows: TGTGCCAGCAGTGGGACAGGGGATTTCTACGAGCAGTACTTC.

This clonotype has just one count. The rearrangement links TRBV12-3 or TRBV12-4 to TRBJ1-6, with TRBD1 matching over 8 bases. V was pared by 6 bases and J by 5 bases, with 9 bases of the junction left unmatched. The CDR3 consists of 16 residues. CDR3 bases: TGTGCCAGCAGCCCCTACGGACAGGGAAATAATTCACCCCTCCACTTT. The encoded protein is CASSPYGQGNNSPLHF.

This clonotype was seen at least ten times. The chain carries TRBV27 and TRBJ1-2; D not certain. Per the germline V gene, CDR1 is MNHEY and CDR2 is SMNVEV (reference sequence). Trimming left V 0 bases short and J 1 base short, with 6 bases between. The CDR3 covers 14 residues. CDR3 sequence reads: CASSLSKYNYGYTF. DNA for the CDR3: TGTGCCAGCAGTTTATCGAAGTATAACTATGGCTACACCTTC.

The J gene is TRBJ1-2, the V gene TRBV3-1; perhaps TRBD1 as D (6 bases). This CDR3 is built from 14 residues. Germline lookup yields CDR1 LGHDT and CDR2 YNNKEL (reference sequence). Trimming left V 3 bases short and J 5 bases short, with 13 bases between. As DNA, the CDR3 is TGTGCCAGCAGCCAGGGGCAGGGGACTTATGGCTACACCTTC. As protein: CASSQGQGTYGYTF.

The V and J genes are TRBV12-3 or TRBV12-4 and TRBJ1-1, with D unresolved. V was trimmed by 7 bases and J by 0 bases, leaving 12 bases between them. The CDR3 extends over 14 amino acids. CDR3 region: CASTFRSLNTEAFF. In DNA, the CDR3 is TGTGCCAGCACCTTCAGGAGCTTGAACACTGAAGCTTTCTTT.

CDR3 in DNA: TGTGCCAGCCAAGGTCAGCGGGGGCTCCAAGAGACCCAGTACTTC. This encodes CASQGQRGLQETQYF. The chain uses TRBV6-1 and TRBJ2-5; TRBD2 aligns across 8 bases. Germline assignment: CDR1 MNHNS and CDR2 SASEGT. There are 15 residues in the CDR3. V was pared by 8 bases and J by 1 base, with 9 bases of the junction left unmatched.

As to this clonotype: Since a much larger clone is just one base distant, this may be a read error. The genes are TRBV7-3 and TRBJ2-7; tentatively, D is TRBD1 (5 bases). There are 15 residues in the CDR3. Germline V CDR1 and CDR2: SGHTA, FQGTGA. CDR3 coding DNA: TGTGCCAGCAGCCCCAACATCACAGGTAGAAACGAGGAGTACTTC. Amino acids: CASSPNITGRNEEYF.

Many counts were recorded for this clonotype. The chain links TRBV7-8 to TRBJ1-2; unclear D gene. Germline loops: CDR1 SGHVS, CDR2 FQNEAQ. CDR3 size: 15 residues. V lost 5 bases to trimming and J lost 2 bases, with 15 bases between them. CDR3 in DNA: TGTGCCAGCAGCCATAGCTCCGGACGAAACTATGGCTACACCTTC. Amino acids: CASSHSSGRNYGYTF.

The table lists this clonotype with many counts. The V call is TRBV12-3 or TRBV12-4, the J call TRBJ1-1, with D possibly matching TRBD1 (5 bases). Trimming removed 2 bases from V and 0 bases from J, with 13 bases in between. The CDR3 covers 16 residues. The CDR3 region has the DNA TGTGCCAGCAGTTTATTCGCAGGGCCCATGAACACTGAAGCTTTCTTT. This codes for CASSLFAGPMNTEAFF.

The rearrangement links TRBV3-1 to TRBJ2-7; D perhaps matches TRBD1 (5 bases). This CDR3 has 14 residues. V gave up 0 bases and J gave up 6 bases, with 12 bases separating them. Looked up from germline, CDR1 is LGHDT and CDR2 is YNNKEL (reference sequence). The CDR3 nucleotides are TGTGCCAGCAGCCAAGATCTGGCAGGGCGCGAGCAGTACTTC. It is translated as CASSQDLAGREQYF.

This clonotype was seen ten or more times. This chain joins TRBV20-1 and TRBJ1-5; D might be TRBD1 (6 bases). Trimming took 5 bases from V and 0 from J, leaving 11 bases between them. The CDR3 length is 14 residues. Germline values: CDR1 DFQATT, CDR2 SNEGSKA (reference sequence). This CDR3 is CSASPGDSNQPQHF. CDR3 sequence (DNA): TGCAGTGCTTCACCAGGGGATAGCAATCAGCCCCAGCATTTT.

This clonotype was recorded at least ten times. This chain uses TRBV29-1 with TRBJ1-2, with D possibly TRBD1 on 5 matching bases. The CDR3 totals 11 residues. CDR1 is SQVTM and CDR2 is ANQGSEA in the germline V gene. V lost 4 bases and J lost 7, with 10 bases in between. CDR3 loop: CSVGAGTGYTF. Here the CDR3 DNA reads TGCAGCGTTGGGGCAGGGACTGGCTACACCTTC.

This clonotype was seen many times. CDR3 amino acids: CASSPPLLHEQYF. CDR3 sequence (DNA): TGTGCCAGCAGCCCACCCCTGCTCCACGAGCAGTACTTC. V usage is TRBV28 and J usage is TRBJ2-7; D is uncertain. Germline CDR1 MDHEN, CDR2 SYDVKM. Between the trimmed V and J ends, which lost 6 bases and 5 bases, there was a span of 14 bases. The CDR3 covers 13 residues.

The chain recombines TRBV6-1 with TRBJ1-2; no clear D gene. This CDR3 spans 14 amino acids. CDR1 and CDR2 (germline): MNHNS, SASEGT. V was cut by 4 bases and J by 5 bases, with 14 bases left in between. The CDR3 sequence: CASSVRADHYGYTF. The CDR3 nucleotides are TGTGCCAGCAGTGTTCGGGCGGATCATTATGGCTACACCTTC.

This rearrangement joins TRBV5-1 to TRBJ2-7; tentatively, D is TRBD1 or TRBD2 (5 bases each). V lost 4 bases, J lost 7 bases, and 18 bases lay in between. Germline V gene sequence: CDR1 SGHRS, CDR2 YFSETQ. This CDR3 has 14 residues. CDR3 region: CASSPGTAFWEQYF. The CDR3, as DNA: TGCGCCAGCAGCCCCGGGACGGCATTTTGGGAGCAGTACTTC.

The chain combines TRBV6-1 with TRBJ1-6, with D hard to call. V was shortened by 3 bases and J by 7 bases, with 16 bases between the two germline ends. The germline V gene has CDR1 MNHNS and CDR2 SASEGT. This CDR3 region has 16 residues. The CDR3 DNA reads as TGTGCCAGCAGTGACAGGAAGGTGGACGGGAATTCACCCCTCCACTTT. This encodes CASSDRKVDGNSPLHF.